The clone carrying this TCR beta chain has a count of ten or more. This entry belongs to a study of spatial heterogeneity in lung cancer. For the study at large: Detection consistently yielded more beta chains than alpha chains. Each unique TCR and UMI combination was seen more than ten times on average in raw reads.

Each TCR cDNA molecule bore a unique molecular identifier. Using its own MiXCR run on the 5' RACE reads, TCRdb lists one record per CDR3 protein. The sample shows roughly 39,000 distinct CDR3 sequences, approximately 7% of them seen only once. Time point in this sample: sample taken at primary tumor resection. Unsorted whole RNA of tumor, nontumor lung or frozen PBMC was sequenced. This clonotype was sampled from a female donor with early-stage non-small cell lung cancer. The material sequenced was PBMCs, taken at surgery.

The CDR3, as DNA: TGTGCCAGCAGTTCCACCGGGTACGAGCAGTACTTC. This encodes CASSSTGYEQYF. The V call is TRBV6-2 or TRBV6-3, the J call TRBJ2-7; no definite D call. The ends were cut back, 4 bases at V and 4 bases at J, with 8 bases in the middle. Germline V gene data show CDR1 as MNHEY and CDR2 as SVGEGT. The CDR3 contains 12 residues.